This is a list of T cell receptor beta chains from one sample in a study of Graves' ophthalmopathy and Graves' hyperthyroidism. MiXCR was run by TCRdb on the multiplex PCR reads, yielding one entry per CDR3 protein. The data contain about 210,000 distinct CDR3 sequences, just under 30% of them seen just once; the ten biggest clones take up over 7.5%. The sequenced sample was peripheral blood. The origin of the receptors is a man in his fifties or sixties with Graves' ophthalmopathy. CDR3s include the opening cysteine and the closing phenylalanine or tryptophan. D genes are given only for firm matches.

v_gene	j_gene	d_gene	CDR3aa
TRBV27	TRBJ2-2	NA	CASSLVAGELFF
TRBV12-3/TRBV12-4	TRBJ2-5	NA	CASSASTRGTRGETQYF
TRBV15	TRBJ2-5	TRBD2	CATSRVTSGKYQETQYF
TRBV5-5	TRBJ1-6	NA	CASSLDWGLHSSPLHF
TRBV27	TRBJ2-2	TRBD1	CASSEQVTGQGAGELFF
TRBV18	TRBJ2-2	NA	CASSPWRENTGELFF
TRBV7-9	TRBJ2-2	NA	CASSLWTGGELFF
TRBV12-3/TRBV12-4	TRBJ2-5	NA	CASSFRVQETQYF
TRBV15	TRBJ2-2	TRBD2	CATSRDRSGTNTGELFF
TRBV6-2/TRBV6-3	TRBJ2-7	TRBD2	CASSYLELAGRDEQYF
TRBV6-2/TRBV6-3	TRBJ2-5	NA	CASSYRENQETQYF
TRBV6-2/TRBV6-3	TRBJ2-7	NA	CASSSQRALYEQYF
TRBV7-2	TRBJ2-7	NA	CASRKAGQPAYEQYF
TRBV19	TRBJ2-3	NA	CASSTPTSTDTQYF
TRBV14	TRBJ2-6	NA	CASSQGGFGANVLTF
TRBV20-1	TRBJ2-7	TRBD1	CSARGQGGLEQYF
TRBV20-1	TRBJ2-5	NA	CSARSQPTVEF
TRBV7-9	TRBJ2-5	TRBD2	CASSLGTSGRSTETQYF
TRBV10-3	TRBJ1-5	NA	CASRGSADQPQHF
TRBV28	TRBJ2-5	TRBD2	CASSYRGGRAETQYF
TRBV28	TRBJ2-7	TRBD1	CASRPGQGASYEQYF
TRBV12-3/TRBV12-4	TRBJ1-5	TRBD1	CASSPRTGGLGQPQHF